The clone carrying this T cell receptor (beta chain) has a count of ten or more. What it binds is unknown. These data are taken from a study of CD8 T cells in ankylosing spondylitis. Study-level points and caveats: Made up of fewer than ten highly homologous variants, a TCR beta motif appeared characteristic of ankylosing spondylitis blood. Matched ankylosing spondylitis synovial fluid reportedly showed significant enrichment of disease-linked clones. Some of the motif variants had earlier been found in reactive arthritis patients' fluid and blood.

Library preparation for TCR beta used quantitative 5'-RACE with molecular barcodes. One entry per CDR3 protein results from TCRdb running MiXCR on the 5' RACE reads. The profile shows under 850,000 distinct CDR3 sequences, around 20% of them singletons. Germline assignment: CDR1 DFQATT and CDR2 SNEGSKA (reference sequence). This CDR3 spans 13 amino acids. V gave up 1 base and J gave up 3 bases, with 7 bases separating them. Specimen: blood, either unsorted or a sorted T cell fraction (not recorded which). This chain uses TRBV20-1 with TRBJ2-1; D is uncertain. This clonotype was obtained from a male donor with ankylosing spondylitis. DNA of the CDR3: TGCAGTGCTAGAGTGCCTAGCTACAATGAGCAGTTCTTC. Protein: CSARVPSYNEQFF.